A single sample gave rise to the 32 T cell receptor beta chains below, sequenced in a study of T-cell reconstitution after alpha-beta-depleted transplantation in children. Unique molecular identifiers were built into the TCRbeta library. TCRdb re-analysed the PCR reads in MiXCR, keeping a single row per CDR3 protein. Found here are around 500,000 distinct CDR3 sequences, about 21% of them singletons; the top ten hold 14%. The sequencing here drew on PBMCs, mostly from graft donor cells, taken 360 days after TCRalphabeta/CD19-depleted stem cell transplant. Receptor source: a boy under two years old who had a stem cell transplant for acute myeloid leukemia, so the T cells may come from the graft donor.

This clonotype was observed at least ten times. The chain joins TRBV11-2 to TRBJ2-7, with 8 bases lining up with TRBD1. J gave up 4 bases and V 6 bases, and 5 bases lay outside the gene matches. Germline CDR1 is SGHAT and CDR2 is FQNNGV. This CDR3 region has 13 residues. CDR3 DNA: TGTGCCAGCAGTTTCGACAGGGGTTACGAGCAGTACTTC. It translates to CASSFDRGYEQYF.

The J gene is TRBJ2-5, the V gene TRBV12-3 or TRBV12-4, with 12 bases fitting TRBD1. Trimming removed 6 bases from V and 1 base from J; junction bases left unmatched: 12. This CDR3 is built from 18 residues. As DNA, the CDR3 is TGTGCCAGCAGCTGGGGGACAGGGGGCCGATGGAGCCAAGAGACCCAGTACTTC. Translation gives CASSWGTGGRWSQETQYF.

V usage is TRBV6-5 and J usage is TRBJ2-1; 11 nucleotides align to TRBD1. Germline assignment: CDR1 MNHEY and CDR2 SVGAGI. This CDR3 contains 16 residues. The V segment lost 0 bases and the J segment 7 bases; nucleotides outside the gene matches: 5. CDR3 amino acids: CASSYSDRGRKNEQFF. In nucleotides, the CDR3 is TGTGCCAGCAGTTACTCGGACAGGGGGCGCAAGAATGAGCAGTTCTTC.

This clonotype turned up a few times. The chain combines TRBV5-1 with TRBJ1-1, with a weak D call TRBD1 (5 bases). The CDR3 spans 14 residues. Trimming pared 0 bases from V and 1 base from J, leaving 7 bases between. CDR1 and CDR2 (germline): SGHRS, YFSETQ. The CDR3 bases are TGCGCCAGCAGCTTGGATACAGGGAACACTGAAGCTTTCTTT. Translated: CASSLDTGNTEAFF.

As concerns this clonotype: As the CDR3 is not closed by the conserved phenylalanine or tryptophan, this likely results from a read error. The chain is built from TRBV5-1 and TRBJ1-3; D might be TRBD1 (5 bases). V was shortened by 3 bases and J by 3 bases, with 10 bases between the two germline ends. Germline V lookup: CDR1 SGHRS, CDR2 YFSETQ. The CDR3 spans 14 residues. CDR3 in amino acids: CASSSGGFGNTIYI. CDR3 in DNA: TGCGCCAGCAGCTCCGGGGGATTTGGAAACACCATATATATT.

The sample holds a few counts of this clonotype. The chain links TRBV7-2 to TRBJ2-7, with 11 bases that match TRBD2. CDR1 is SGHTA, CDR2 FQGNSA, per germline. The V segment lost 5 bases and the J segment 0 bases; nucleotides outside the gene matches: 0. The CDR3 totals 14 residues. Here the CDR3 reads CASSTSGGSYEQYF. CDR3 sequence (DNA): TGTGCCAGCAGCACTAGCGGGGGCTCCTACGAGCAGTACTTC.

This chain uses TRBV10-3 with TRBJ2-1; TRBD1 agrees at 9 bases. Trimming cost V 7 bases and J 7 bases; bases outside gene matches: 8. Germline V lookup: CDR1 ENHRY, CDR2 SYGVKD. CDR3 size: 14 residues. In nucleotides, the CDR3 is TGTGCCATCACCCCGGGACAGGGTGGGAATGAGCAGTTCTTC. This gives the protein CAITPGQGGNEQFF.

This clonotype was observed a handful of times. The chain has TRBV28 and TRBJ2-7; D remains ambiguous. CDR3 size: 14 residues. Germline CDR1 and CDR2: MDHEN and SYDVKM. V was trimmed by 3 bases and J by 2 bases, leaving 11 bases between them. The CDR3 here is CASSLGPAAYEQYV. CDR3 DNA sequence: TGTGCCAGCAGTTTGGGCCCAGCCGCCTACGAGCAGTACGTC.

This chain links TRBV12-3 or TRBV12-4 with TRBJ1-1; D might be TRBD1 (6 bases). This CDR3 spans 14 amino acids. V dropped 3 bases and J dropped 11 bases, with 19 bases sitting between them. Here the CDR3 DNA reads TGTGCCAGCAGTTTTGAAGGGGGGCACAGGGTGGCTTTCTTT. This encodes CASSFEGGHRVAFF.

This clonotype was observed at least ten times. The chain links TRBV20-1 to TRBJ2-7; no reliable D call. CDR3 size: 13 residues. V was trimmed by 4 bases and J by 2 bases, leaving 12 bases between them. Germline values: CDR1 DFQATT, CDR2 SNEGSKA (reference sequence). The chain's CDR3 is CSATLTPTYEQYF. The CDR3 nucleotides read TGCAGTGCTACGCTCACTCCAACCTACGAGCAGTACTTC.

This clonotype was recorded at least ten times. This chain links TRBV29-1 with TRBJ2-7; no reliable D call. This CDR3 has 15 residues. From germline, CDR1 is SQVTM and CDR2 ANQGSEA. V gave up 5 bases and J gave up 6 bases, with 23 bases separating them. The CDR3 spells CSVSVDVAKIIEQYF. In DNA, the CDR3 is TGCAGCGTTTCGGTGGACGTTGCGAAAATCATCGAGCAGTACTTC.

A few counts support this clonotype. The J gene is TRBJ2-7, the V gene TRBV7-9; D is ambiguous. The CDR3 has 15 residues. V was trimmed by 1 base and J by 1 base, leaving 11 bases between them. Germline V gene lookup returns CDR1 SEHNR and CDR2 FQNEAQ (reference sequence). CDR3 nucleotides: TGTGCCAGCAGCTTAGGTAGGGTTGGGTCCTACGAGCAGTACGTC. This encodes CASSLGRVGSYEQYV.

This chain uses TRBV12-3 or TRBV12-4 with TRBJ1-1; D possibly corresponds to TRBD1 (5 bases). The germline V and J ends were trimmed by 3 bases and 7 bases, with 12 bases remaining between them. The length of the CDR3 is 13 residues. CDR3 sequence (DNA): TGTGCCAGCAGTTTGGCAGGGACTTATGAAGCTTTCTTT. Its translation is CASSLAGTYEAFF.

V usage is TRBV20-1 and J usage is TRBJ2-3; TRBD1 agrees at 9 bases. J was trimmed by 2 bases and V by 5 bases; bases with no gene match: 5. The length of the CDR3 is 14 residues. Germline loops: CDR1 DFQATT, CDR2 SNEGSKA (reference sequence). CDR3 loop: CSAPQQGATDTQYF. CDR3 bases: TGCAGTGCTCCGCAACAGGGGGCCACAGATACGCAGTATTTT.

The chain combines TRBV28 with TRBJ2-1; D possibly corresponds to TRBD1 (6 bases). This CDR3 is 14 amino acids long. CDR1 MDHEN and CDR2 SYDVKM come from the germline V gene. V was cut by 4 bases and J by 8 bases, with 15 bases left in between. The chain's CDR3 is CASSSNRVRDEQFF. The CDR3 DNA follows: TGTGCCAGCAGTTCAAACAGGGTTAGGGATGAGCAGTTCTTC.

This clonotype was counted between two and nine times. J is TRBJ2-1 and V is TRBV5-1; the D is unclear. Germline values: CDR1 SGHRS, CDR2 YFSETQ. The CDR3 extends over 12 amino acids. The V end was cut by 2 bases, the J end by 4 bases, with 4 bases between. CDR3 in DNA: TGCGCCAGCAGCTTTGCATACAATGAGCAGTTCTTC. The encoded protein is CASSFAYNEQFF.

V and J are TRBV10-3 and TRBJ2-7; D is possibly TRBD1 or TRBD2 (7 bases each). CDR1 is ENHRY and CDR2 is SYGVKD in the germline V gene. CDR3 length equals 12 residues. V lost 8 bases to trimming and J lost 6 bases, with 14 bases between them. CDR3 nucleotides: TGTGCCATCTTGACAGGGAGGGGCGAGCAGTACTTC. Protein product: CAILTGRGEQYF.

This clonotype has ten or more counts. CDR3 loop: CSATLGLAGYEQYF. The CDR3 region has the DNA TGCAGCGCCACCCTCGGACTAGCGGGGTACGAGCAGTACTTC. This chain links TRBV29-1 with TRBJ2-7; TRBD2 aligns across 12 bases. The junction had 8 bases not matched to a gene; V was cut back by 7 bases and J by 4 bases. This CDR3 spans 14 amino acids. Germline V gene lookup returns CDR1 SQVTM and CDR2 ANQGSEA.

V gene TRBV5-1 combines with J gene TRBJ1-1; 7 nucleotides match TRBD1. CDR1 is SGHRS, CDR2 YFSETQ, per germline. The CDR3 sequence is 13 residues long. J was trimmed by 10 bases and V by 4 bases; bases with no gene match: 10. CDR3 amino acids: CASSPPTGKAAFF. The CDR3 DNA reads as TGCGCCAGCAGCCCTCCGACAGGGAAGGCAGCTTTCTTT.

This clonotype has ten or more counts. The chain is built from TRBV6-1 and TRBJ2-1; 9 bases are shared with TRBD1. Per germline, CDR1 MNHNS and CDR2 SASEGT. V was clipped by 4 bases and J by 9 bases; unmatched bases: 7. This CDR3 is 14 amino acids long. CDR3 region: CASSAGTGRGEQFF. DNA for the CDR3: TGTGCCAGCAGTGCCGGGACAGGGCGGGGTGAGCAGTTCTTC.

The chain links TRBV9 to TRBJ2-1; the match to TRBD1 covers 7 bases. The CDR3 has 17 amino acids. The trim removed 4 bases at V and 4 bases at J, leaving 14 bases unmatched. Germline V gene data show CDR1 as SGDLS and CDR2 as YYNGEE. Here the CDR3 reads CASSPRTGDPVYNEQFF. The CDR3 DNA follows: TGTGCCAGCAGCCCCCGGACAGGTGACCCCGTGTACAATGAGCAGTTCTTC.

The chain carries TRBV6-5 and TRBJ2-1, with 7 positions matching TRBD1. This CDR3 comprises 16 residues. From germline, CDR1 is MNHEY and CDR2 SVGAGI. V shed 3 bases, J shed 2 bases, and the junction held 7 bases outside the gene matches. CDR3 loop: CASSYSDRATYNEQFF. In DNA form, the CDR3 reads TGTGCCAGCAGTTATTCTGACAGGGCCACCTACAATGAGCAGTTCTTC.

This clonotype was seen at least ten times. This rearrangement joins TRBV21-1 to TRBJ2-3; the table calls TRBD2, which could not be checked here. TRBV21-1 is a pseudogene. This CDR3 has 18 residues. The CDR3 DNA reads as TGTGCCAGCAGTCCCGAGCCCGTAGCGGGGGGGTACACAGATACGCAGTATTTT. This encodes CASSPEPVAGGYTDTQYF.

The rearrangement links TRBV7-2 to TRBJ1-1; 11 positions match TRBD1. Germline trimming cut 4 bases from V and 1 base from J; bases unmatched to any gene: 2. Germline V gene data show CDR1 as SGHTA and CDR2 as FQGNSA. This CDR3 region has 15 residues. The CDR3 spells CASSSGTGGNTEAFF. As DNA, the CDR3 is TGTGCCAGCAGCTCCGGGACAGGGGGGAACACTGAAGCTTTCTTT.

This clonotype has ten or more counts. As DNA, the CDR3 is TGTGCCAGCAGTCTCCGGGACGGGAATCAGCCCCAGCATTTT. This gives the protein CASSLRDGNQPQHF. The rearrangement uses TRBV12-3 or TRBV12-4 and TRBJ1-5, with D possibly TRBD1 on 5 matching bases. CDR3 length: 14 residues. V lost 5 bases to trimming and J lost 4 bases, with 12 bases between them.

Ten or more counts support this clonotype. The rearrangement links TRBV10-3 to TRBJ2-7, with 9 positions matching TRBD1. V shed 10 bases and J 2 bases; nucleotides not matched to a gene: 9. The CDR3 is made up of 14 amino acids. Germline values: CDR1 ENHRY, CDR2 SYGVKD. The CDR3 DNA is TGTGCCACTCGGGACAGGGAGATCACCTACGAGCAGTACGTC. It translates to CATRDREITYEQYV.

This clonotype was picked up one time. The chain links TRBV20-1 to TRBJ2-3, with unresolved D. The CDR3 runs to 13 residues. Trimming pared 7 bases from V and 4 bases from J, leaving 15 bases between. Germline-derived CDR1 and CDR2 are DFQATT and SNEGSKA (reference sequence). CDR3 protein: CSGRAPAADTQYF. DNA of the CDR3: TGCAGTGGACGGGCACCCGCGGCAGATACGCAGTATTTT.

The table lists this clonotype with a few counts. This rearrangement joins TRBV27 to TRBJ2-1; D unresolved. Trimming pared 5 bases from V and 2 bases from J, leaving 16 bases between. Germline assignment: CDR1 MNHEY and CDR2 SMNVEV (reference sequence). The CDR3 is 16 amino acids. CDR3 in DNA: TGTGCCAGCAGTCCCACCCCCGCCAGGCCCTACAATGAGCAGTTCTTC. Translated: CASSPTPARPYNEQFF.

This clonotype was observed a handful of times. The chain recombines TRBV6-1 with TRBJ1-1; 10 nucleotides line up with TRBD1. The CDR3 contains 14 residues. The J segment lost 4 bases and the V segment lost 7 bases, leaving 6 bases of the junction unmatched. The germline gives CDR1 MNHNS, CDR2 SASEGT. Here the CDR3 reads CASITRDRGTEAFF. CDR3 sequence (DNA): TGTGCCAGCATCACCCGGGACAGGGGCACTGAAGCTTTCTTT.

The chain employs TRBV12-3 or TRBV12-4 and TRBJ1-3, with D hard to call. Trimming took off 3 bases at V and 7 bases at J, with 13 bases between the two ends. The CDR3 length is 14 residues. CDR3 DNA: TGTGCCAGCAGTTTGGGGAGCGGGAAGAACACCATATATTTT. Residues: CASSLGSGKNTIYF.

This clonotype occurred a few times. This chain uses TRBV12-3 or TRBV12-4 with TRBJ2-5, with 7 bases lining up with TRBD1. J lost 4 bases, V lost 6 bases, and 8 bases had no gene match. The CDR3 contains 14 residues. CDR3 sequence reads: CASRPNRGRETQYF. CDR3 DNA sequence: TGTGCCAGCAGACCTAACAGGGGCCGAGAGACCCAGTACTTC.

This clonotype was counted a few times. The V and J genes are TRBV12-3 or TRBV12-4 and TRBJ2-4, with D possibly TRBD2 on 6 matching bases. This CDR3 region has 12 residues. V gave up 7 bases and J gave up 6 bases, with 10 bases separating them. CDR3 DNA: TGTGCCAGCACCCTACTAGCAAACATTCAGTACTTC. Residues: CASTLLANIQYF.